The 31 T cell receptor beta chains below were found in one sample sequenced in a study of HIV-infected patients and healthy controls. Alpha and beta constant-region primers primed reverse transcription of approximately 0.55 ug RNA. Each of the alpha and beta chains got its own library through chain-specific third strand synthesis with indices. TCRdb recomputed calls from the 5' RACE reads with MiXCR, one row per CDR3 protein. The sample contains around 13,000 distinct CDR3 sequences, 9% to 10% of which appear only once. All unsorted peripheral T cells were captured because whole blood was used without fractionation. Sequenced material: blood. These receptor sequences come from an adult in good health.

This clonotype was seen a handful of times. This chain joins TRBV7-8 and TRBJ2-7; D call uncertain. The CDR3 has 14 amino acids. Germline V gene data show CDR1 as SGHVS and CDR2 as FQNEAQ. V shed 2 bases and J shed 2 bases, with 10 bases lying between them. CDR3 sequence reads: CASSLREATYEQYF. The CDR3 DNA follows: TGTGCCAGCAGCTTACGTGAGGCTACCTACGAGCAGTACTTC.

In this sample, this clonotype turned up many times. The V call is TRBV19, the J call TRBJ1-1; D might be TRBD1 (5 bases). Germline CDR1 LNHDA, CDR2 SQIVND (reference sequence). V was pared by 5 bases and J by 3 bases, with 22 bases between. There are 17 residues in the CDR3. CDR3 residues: CASSWTWISQGDTEAFF. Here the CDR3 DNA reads TGTGCCAGTAGTTGGACGTGGATCTCCCAAGGGGACACTGAAGCTTTCTTT. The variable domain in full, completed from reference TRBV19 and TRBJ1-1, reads DGGITQSPKYLFRKEGQNVTLSCEQNLNHDAMYWYRQDPGQGLRLIYYSQIVNDFQKGDIAEGYSVSREKKESFPLTVTSAQKNPTAFYLCASSWTWISQGDTEAFFGQGTRLTVV.

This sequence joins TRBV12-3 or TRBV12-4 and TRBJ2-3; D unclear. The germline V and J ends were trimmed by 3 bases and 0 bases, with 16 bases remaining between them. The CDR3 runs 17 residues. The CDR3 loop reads CASSFIPRPISTDTQYF. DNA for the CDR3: TGTGCCAGCAGTTTTATTCCGCGGCCGATTAGCACAGATACGCAGTATTTT.

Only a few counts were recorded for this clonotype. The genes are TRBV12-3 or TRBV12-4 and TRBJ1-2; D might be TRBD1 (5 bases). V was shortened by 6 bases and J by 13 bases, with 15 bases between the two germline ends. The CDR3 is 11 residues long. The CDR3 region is CASSPLEGSTF. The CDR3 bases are TGTGCCAGCAGCCCCCTCGAGGGGAGCACCTTC.

CDR3 sequence (DNA): TGTGCCAGCAGTTACTCGGACAGGTACGAGCAGTACTTC. Protein sequence: CASSYSDRYEQYF. The V and J genes are TRBV6-2 or TRBV6-3 and TRBJ2-7, with TRBD1 matching over 7 bases. This CDR3 has 13 residues. The V segment lost 0 bases and the J segment 4 bases; nucleotides outside the gene matches: 0. CDR1 and CDR2 (germline): MNHEY, SVGEGT.

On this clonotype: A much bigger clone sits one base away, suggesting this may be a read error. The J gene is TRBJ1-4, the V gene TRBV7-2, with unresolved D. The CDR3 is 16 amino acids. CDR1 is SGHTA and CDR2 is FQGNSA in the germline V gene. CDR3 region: CASRLVGPSGGQKLFF. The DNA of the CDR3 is TGTGCCAGCAGATTAGTAGGCCCGTCCGGAGGGCAAAAACTGTTTTTT.

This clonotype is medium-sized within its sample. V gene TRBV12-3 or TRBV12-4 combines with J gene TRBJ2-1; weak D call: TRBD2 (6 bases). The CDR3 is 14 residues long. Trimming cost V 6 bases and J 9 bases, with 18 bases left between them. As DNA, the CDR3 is TGTGCCAGCAGCTTACCTGGGGGGAATGGTGAGCAGTTCTTC. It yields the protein CASSLPGGNGEQFF.

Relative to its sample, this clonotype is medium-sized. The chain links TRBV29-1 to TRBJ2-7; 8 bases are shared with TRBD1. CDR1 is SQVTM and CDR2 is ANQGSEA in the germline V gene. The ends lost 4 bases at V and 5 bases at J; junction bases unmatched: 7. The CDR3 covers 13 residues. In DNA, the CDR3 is TGCAGCGTTGTGACTCAGGGGGCGGACGAGCAGTACTTC. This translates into CSVVTQGADEQYF.

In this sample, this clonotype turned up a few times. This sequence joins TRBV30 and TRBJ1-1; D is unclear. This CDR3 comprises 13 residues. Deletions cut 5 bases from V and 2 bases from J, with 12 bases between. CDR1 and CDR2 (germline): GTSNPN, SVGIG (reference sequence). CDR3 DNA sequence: TGTGCCTGGCGGGAACAGCCCAACACTGAAGCTTTCTTT. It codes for CAWREQPNTEAFF. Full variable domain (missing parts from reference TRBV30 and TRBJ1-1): SQTIHQWPATLVQPVGSPLSLECTVEGTSNPNLYWYRQAAGRGLQLLFYSVGIGQISSEVPQNLSASRPQDRQFILSSKKLLLSDSGFYLCAWREQPNTEAFFGQGTRLTVV.

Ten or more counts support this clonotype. The CDR3 sequence: CASKGNTEAFF. In DNA, the CDR3 is TGTGCCAGCAAGGGGAACACTGAAGCTTTCTTT. The chain joins TRBV28 to TRBJ1-1; D unresolved. Germline-derived CDR1 and CDR2 are MDHEN and SYDVKM. The V end lost 7 bases, the J end lost 1 base, and 4 bases lay between the germline ends. The length of the CDR3 is 11 residues.

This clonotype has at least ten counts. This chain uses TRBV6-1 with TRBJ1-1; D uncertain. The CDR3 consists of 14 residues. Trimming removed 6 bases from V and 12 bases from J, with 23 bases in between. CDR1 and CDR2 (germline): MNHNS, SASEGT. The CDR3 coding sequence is TGTGCCAGCAGCAAAGCGGTTGGCGGGGTAATGACTTTCTTT. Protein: CASSKAVGGVMTFF.

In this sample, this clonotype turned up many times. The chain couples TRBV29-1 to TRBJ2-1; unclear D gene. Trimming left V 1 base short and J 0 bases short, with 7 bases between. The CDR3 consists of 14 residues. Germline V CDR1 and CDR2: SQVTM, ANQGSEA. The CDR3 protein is CSVEGVSSYNEQFF. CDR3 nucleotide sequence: TGCAGCGTTGAAGGGGTAAGCTCCTACAATGAGCAGTTCTTC.

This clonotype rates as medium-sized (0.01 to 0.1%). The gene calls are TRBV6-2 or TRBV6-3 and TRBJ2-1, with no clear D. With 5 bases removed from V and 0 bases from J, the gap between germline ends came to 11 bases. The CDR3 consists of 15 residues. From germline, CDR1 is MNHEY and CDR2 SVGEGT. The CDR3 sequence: CASSEVESSYNEQFF. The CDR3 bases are TGTGCCAGCAGTGAAGTCGAAAGCTCCTACAATGAGCAGTTCTTC.

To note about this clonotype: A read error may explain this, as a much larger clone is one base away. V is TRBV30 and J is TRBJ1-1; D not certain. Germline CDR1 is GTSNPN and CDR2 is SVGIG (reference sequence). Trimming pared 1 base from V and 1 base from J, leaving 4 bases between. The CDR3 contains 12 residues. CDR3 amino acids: CAWSETNTEAFF. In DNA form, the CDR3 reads TGTGCCTGGAGTGAAACGAACACTGAAGCTTTCTTT.

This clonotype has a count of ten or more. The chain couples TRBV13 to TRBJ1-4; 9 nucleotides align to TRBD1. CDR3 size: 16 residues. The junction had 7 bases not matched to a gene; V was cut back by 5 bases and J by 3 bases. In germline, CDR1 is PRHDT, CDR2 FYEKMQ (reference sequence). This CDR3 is CASSHTGGASNEKLFF. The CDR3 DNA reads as TGTGCCAGCAGCCACACAGGGGGCGCTTCTAATGAAAAACTGTTTTTT.

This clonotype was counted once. CDR3 loop: CASSEFPGQDYEQYF. In DNA, the CDR3 is TGTGCCAGCAGCGAATTTCCGGGACAGGACTACGAGCAGTACTTC. The chain is built from TRBV11-3 and TRBJ2-7; 8 bases line up with TRBD1. Germline-derived CDR1 and CDR2 are SGHNT and YENEEA. The CDR3 consists of 15 residues. V lost 5 bases, J lost 3 bases, and 9 bases stayed unmatched. The entire variable domain, with the rest obtained from reference TRBV11-3 and TRBJ2-7, is as follows: EAGVVQSPRYKIIEKKQPVAFWCNPISGHNTLYWYLQNLGQGPELLIRYENEEAVDDSQLPKDRFSAERLKGVDSTLKIQPAELGDSAVYLCASSEFPGQDYEQYFGPGTRLTVT.

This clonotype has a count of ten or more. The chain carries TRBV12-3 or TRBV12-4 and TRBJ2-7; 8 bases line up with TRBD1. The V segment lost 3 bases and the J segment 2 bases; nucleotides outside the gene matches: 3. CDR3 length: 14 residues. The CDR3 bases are TGTGCCAGCAGTTTGGGACAGGTAACCTACGAGCAGTACTTC. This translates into CASSLGQVTYEQYF.

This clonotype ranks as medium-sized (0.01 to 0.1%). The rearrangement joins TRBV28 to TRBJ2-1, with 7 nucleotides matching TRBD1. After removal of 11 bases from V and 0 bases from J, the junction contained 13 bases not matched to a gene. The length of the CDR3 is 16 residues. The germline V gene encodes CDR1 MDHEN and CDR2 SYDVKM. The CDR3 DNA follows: TGTGCCTCCCGACAGGGCCCCTCGAGCTCCTACAATGAGCAGTTCTTC. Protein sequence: CASRQGPSSSYNEQFF.

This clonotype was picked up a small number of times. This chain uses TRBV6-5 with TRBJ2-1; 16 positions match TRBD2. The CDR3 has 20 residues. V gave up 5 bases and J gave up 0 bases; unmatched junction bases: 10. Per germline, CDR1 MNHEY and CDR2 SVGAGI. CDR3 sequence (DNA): TGTGCCAGCAGTAATCCGGGACTAGCGGGAGGGTGGAGCTCCTACAATGAGCAGTTCTTC. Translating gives CASSNPGLAGGWSSYNEQFF.

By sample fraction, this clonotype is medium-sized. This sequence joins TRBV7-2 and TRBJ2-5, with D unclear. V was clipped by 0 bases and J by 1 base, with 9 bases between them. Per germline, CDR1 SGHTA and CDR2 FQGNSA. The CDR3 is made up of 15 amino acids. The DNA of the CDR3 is TGTGCCAGCAGCTTAGCCGGACGGACCCAAGAGACCCAGTACTTC. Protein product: CASSLAGRTQETQYF.

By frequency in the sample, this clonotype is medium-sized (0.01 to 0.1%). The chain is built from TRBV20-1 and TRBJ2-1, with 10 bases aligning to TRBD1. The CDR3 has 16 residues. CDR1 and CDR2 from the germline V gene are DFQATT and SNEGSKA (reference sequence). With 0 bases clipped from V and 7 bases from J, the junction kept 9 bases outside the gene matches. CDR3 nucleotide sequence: TGCAGTGCTAGAGATCCGGGACAGGGGAGGGTGAATGAGCAGTTCTTC. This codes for CSARDPGQGRVNEQFF.

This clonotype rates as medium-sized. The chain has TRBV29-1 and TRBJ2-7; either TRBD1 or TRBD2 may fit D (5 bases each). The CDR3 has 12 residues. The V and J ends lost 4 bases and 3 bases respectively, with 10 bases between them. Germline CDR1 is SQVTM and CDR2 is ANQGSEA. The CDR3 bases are TGCAGCGTTGCCCGGGACGGCTACGAGCAGTACTTC. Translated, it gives CSVARDGYEQYF.

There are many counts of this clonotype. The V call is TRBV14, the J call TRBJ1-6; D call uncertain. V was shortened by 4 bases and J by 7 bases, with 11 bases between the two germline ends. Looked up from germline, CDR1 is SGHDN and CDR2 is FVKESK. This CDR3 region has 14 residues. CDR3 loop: CASSRLQLNSPLHF. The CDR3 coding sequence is TGTGCCAGCAGCCGACTCCAACTAAATTCACCCCTCCACTTT.

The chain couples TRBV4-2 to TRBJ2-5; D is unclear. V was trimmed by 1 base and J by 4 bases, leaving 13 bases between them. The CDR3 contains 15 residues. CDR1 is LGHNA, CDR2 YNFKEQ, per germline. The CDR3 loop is CASSQVSSKSETQYF. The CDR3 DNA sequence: TGTGCCAGCAGCCAAGTGTCTTCGAAATCAGAGACCCAGTACTTC.

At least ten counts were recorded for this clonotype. CDR3 sequence reads: CASSIATSGSYEQYF. CDR3 nucleotides: TGTGCCAGTAGTATAGCAACTAGCGGGAGCTACGAGCAGTACTTC. V usage is TRBV19 and J usage is TRBJ2-7; 11 bases align to TRBD2. The V gene's germline CDR1 is LNHDA and CDR2 SQIVND (reference sequence). There are 15 residues in the CDR3. V lost 1 base and J lost 3; bases outside the gene matches: 2.

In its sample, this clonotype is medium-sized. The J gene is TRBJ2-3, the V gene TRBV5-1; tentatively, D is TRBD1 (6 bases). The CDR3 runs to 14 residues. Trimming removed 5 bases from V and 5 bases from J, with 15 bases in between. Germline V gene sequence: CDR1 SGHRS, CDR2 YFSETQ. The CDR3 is CASRGARIGDTQYF. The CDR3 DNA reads TGCGCCAGCAGGGGGGCAAGGATAGGAGATACGCAGTATTTT.

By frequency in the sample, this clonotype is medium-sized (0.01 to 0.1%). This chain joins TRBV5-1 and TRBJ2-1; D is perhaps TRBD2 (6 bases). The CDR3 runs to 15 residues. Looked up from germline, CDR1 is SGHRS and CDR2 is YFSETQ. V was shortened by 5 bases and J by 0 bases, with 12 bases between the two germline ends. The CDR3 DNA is TGCGCCAGCAGGCTAGCGCCCGGCTCCTACAATGAGCAGTTCTTC. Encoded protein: CASRLAPGSYNEQFF.

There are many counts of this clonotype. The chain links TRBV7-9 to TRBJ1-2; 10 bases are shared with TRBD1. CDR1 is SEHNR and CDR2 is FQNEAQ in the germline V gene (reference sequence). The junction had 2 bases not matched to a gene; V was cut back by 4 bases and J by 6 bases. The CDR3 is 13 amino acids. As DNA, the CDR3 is TGTGCCAGCAGCTACGGGACAGGGGATGGCTACACCTTC. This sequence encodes CASSYGTGDGYTF.

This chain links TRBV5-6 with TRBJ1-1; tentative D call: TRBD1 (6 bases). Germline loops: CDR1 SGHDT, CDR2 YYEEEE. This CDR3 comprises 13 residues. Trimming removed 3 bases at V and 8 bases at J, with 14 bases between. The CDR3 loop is CASSSFGRGEAFF. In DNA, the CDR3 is TGTGCCAGCAGCTCCTTTGGGAGGGGGGAAGCTTTCTTT.

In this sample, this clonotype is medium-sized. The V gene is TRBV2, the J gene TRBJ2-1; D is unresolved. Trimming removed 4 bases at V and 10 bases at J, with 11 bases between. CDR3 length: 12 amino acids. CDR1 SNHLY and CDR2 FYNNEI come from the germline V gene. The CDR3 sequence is CASSAQGHEQFF. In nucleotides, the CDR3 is TGTGCCAGCAGTGCCCAAGGGCACGAGCAGTTCTTC.

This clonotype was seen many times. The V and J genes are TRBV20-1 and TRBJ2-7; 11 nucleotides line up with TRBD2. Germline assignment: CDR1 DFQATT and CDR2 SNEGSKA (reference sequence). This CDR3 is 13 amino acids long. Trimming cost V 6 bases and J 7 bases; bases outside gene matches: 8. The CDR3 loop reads CSARELAGVEQYF. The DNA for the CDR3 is TGCAGTGCCAGGGAACTAGCGGGGGTAGAGCAGTACTTC.